The rows below give T cell receptor beta chains drawn from one sample of a study of shared clonotypes between healthy human individuals. Assay used: immunoSEQ multiplex PCR; TCRdb lists only in-frame clones, some missing. The sample records approximately 1.4 million clones, 95% to 99% being singletons. The specimen sequenced was naive CD4+ T cells sorted from blood. The receptor set was obtained from a man aged 25-45 years in good health. CDR3s include the opening cysteine and the closing phenylalanine or tryptophan. A D gene is named only where the DNA matches it firmly.

J gene,D gene,V gene,CDR3 protein,CDR3 DNA
TRBJ2-1,TRBD2,TRBV7-9,CASSLGRYSGSPLYNEQFF,TGTGCCAGCAGCTTAGGCAGGTATAGCGGGAGTCCCCTTTACAATGAGCAGTTCTTC
TRBJ2-7,NA,TRBV4-3,CASSQDATGSYEQYF,TGCGCCAGCAGCCAAGACGCGACAGGCTCCTACGAGCAGTACTTC
TRBJ2-3,NA,TRBV5-1,CASSLLGGGKPSTDTQYF,TGCGCCAGCAGCTTACTAGGTGGCGGGAAACCTAGCACAGATACGCAGTATTTT
TRBJ2-6,TRBD1,TRBV6-6,CASRNRQGSGANVLTF,TGTGCCAGCAGAAACCGACAGGGGTCTGGGGCCAACGTCCTGACTTTC
TRBJ1-5,NA,TRBV10-2,CASSHLSNQPQHF,TGCGCCAGCAGCCACCTAAGCAATCAGCCCCAGCATTTT
TRBJ2-3,TRBD2,TRBV10-3,CAISPMGLAWSDTQYF,TGTGCCATCAGTCCAATGGGACTAGCTTGGTCGGATACGCAGTATTTT
TRBJ2-7,NA,TRBV5-5,CASSLRAQSSYEQYF,TGTGCCAGCAGCTTGCGGGCTCAGAGCTCCTACGAGCAGTACTTC
TRBJ2-7,NA,TRBV19,CASSIVQGRSYEQYF,TGTGCCAGTAGTATAGTGCAGGGCAGATCCTACGAGCAGTACTTC
TRBJ1-2,NA,TRBV28,CASSPPGSYYGYTF,TGTGCCAGCAGTCCCCCGGGCTCATACTATGGCTACACCTTC
TRBJ1-2,NA,TRBV6-6,CASSDTPNYGYTF,TGTGCCAGCTCCGACACCCCAAACTATGGCTACACCTTC
TRBJ1-4,TRBD1,TRBV5-1,CASSFRDSGNEKLFF,TGCGCCAGCAGCTTCCGGGACAGTGGGAATGAAAAACTGTTTTTT
TRBJ1-2,NA,TRBV5-4,CASSLEAGNYGYTF,TGTGCCAGCAGCTTGGAGGCAGGGAACTATGGCTACACCTTC
TRBJ1-2,TRBD1,TRBV28,CASSRTGHYGYTF,TGTGCCAGCAGTCGGACAGGCCACTATGGCTACACCTTC
TRBJ2-7,NA,TRBV11-2,CASSPGYRLEQYF,TGTGCCAGCAGCCCAGGGTACCGTCTCGAGCAGTACTTC
TRBJ2-1,NA,TRBV2,CASSERPGTNEQFF,TGTGCCAGCAGTGAGAGGCCGGGAACCAATGAGCAGTTCTTC
TRBJ2-3,NA,TRBV4-1,CASSPGASTDTQYF,TGCGCCAGCAGCCCGGGGGCGAGCACAGATACGCAGTATTTT
TRBJ1-4,TRBD1,TRBV5-8,CASSSTGGKLFF,TGTGCCAGCAGTTCGACAGGGGGAAAACTGTTTTTT
TRBJ1-2,TRBD1,TRBV6-5,CASSYRDSNYGYTF,TGTGCCAGCAGTTACCGGGACAGCAACTATGGCTACACCTTC
TRBJ2-5,TRBD1,TRBV19,CASSSGTGSFTAQYF,TGTGCCAGTAGTTCGGGGACAGGGAGTTTTACGGCCCAGTACTTC
TRBJ2-7,TRBD2,TRBV6-6,CASSPGLAGAEQYF,TGTGCCAGCAGTCCAGGACTAGCGGGAGCGGAGCAGTACTTC
TRBJ2-6,NA,TRBV30,CAWTKGYVLTF,TGTGCCTGGACGAAAGGATACGTCCTGACTTTC
TRBJ2-4,TRBD2,TRBV7-6,CASSLGVAGDWAKNIQYF,TGTGCCAGCAGCTTAGGGGTAGCGGGAGATTGGGCCAAAAACATTCAGTACTTC
TRBJ2-6,NA,TRBV9,CASSALRELGSGANVLTF,TGTGCCAGCAGCGCCCTCAGGGAACTGGGTTCTGGGGCCAACGTCCTGACTTTC
TRBJ1-5,NA,TRBV28,CASPLGKTREPQPQHF,TGTGCCAGCCCTCTCGGTAAGACTAGGGAGCCTCAGCCCCAGCATTTT
TRBJ2-7,NA,TRBV2,CASRETGTSYEQYF,TGTGCCAGCAGGGAGACAGGAACCAGCTACGAGCAGTACTTC
TRBJ2-3,TRBD2,TRBV27,CASSGTSGRAVDTQYF,TGTGCCAGCAGTGGGACTAGCGGGAGGGCCGTAGATACGCAGTATTTT
TRBJ2-7,NA,TRBV2,CASSVLDEQYF,TGTGCCAGCAGTGTGTTAGACGAGCAGTACTTC
TRBJ2-2,TRBD1,TRBV29-1,CSARDRTNTGELFF,TGCAGCGCTCGGGACAGGACGAACACCGGGGAGCTGTTTTTT
TRBJ2-3,NA,TRBV7-9,CASSFIGGLGETDTQYF,TGTGCCAGCAGCTTCATAGGGGGGCTGGGGGAGACAGATACGCAGTATTTT
TRBJ2-7,NA,TRBV28,CASSAPSLDPAEQYF,TGTGCCAGCAGTGCCCCTTCCCTCGACCCCGCCGAGCAGTACTTC
TRBJ2-7,NA,TRBV18,CASSQLGPGSEQYF,TGTGCCAGCTCACAATTAGGCCCAGGATCCGAGCAGTACTTC
TRBJ2-7,NA,TRBV30,CAWSRRRNSYEQYF,TGTGCCTGGAGTAGGCGCCGGAACTCCTACGAGCAGTACTTC
TRBJ2-7,NA,TRBV5-1,CASSLATGSLYEQYF,TGCGCCAGCAGCTTGGCCACAGGGTCCCTCTACGAGCAGTACTTC
TRBJ1-2,NA,TRBV28,CASTTSTVPYTF,TGTGCCAGCACTACTTCGACAGTCCCTTACACCTTC
TRBJ2-6,NA,TRBV5-1,CASSLVPGANVLTF,TGCGCCAGCAGCTTGGTTCCTGGGGCCAACGTCCTGACTTTC
TRBJ2-7,NA,TRBV28,CASSLGSGGYEQYF,TGTGCCAGCAGTTTAGGATCAGGGGGGTACGAGCAGTACTTC
TRBJ2-1,TRBD1,TRBV9,CASSRPGTGAYNEQFF,TGTGCCAGCAGTCGTCCCGGGACAGGGGCCTACAATGAGCAGTTCTTC
TRBJ2-3,TRBD1,TRBV5-6,CASSPGQGADTQYF,TGTGCCAGCAGCCCGGGACAGGGGGCAGATACGCAGTATTTT
TRBJ2-1,NA,TRBV19,CASTRQVPYNEQFF,TGTGCCAGTACGCGACAGGTCCCCTACAATGAGCAGTTCTTC
TRBJ2-3,TRBD2,TRBV5-6,CASSPTSGRLGSDTQYF,TGTGCCAGCAGTCCGACTAGCGGGAGGTTAGGCTCAGATACGCAGTATTTT
TRBJ2-1,NA,TRBV27,CASSSSVSSYNEQFF,TGTGCCAGCAGTTCCTCAGTGAGCTCCTACAATGAGCAGTTCTTC
TRBJ2-7,NA,TRBV5-1,CASSPTGTATYEQYF,TGCGCCAGCAGCCCCACCGGGACGGCAACCTACGAGCAGTACTTC
TRBJ2-2,NA,TRBV20-1,CSARDVRELFF,TGCAGTGCTAGAGATGTGAGGGAGCTGTTTTTT